The rows below give T cell receptor beta chains drawn from one sample of a study of post-analysis software for immune sequencing data. TCRdb passed the PCR reads through MiXCR, listing each CDR3 protein once. The data contain approximately 770,000 distinct CDR3 sequences, just over 45% of them singletons. The material sequenced was blood. These receptors all come from a girl aged 5 to 17 with multiple sclerosis. Both conserved end residues are part of each CDR3. The order of the fields is J gene, D gene, clone size, V gene, CDR3 DNA, CDR3 protein. The D gene is left open where the match is weak. For some rows the clone size is stated as once, few or many, or as a class when expanded; others skip it.

>TRBJ2-1|NA|NA|TRBV12-3/TRBV12-4
TGTGCCAGCCAACTGCTAGGCCACAATGAGCAGTTCTTC
CASQLLGHNEQFF
>TRBJ2-7|NA|few|TRBV27
TGTGCCAGCAGTGAGGGTTTGGGCGAGCAGTACTTC
CASSEGLGEQYF
>TRBJ1-5|TRBD1|NA|TRBV20-1
TGCAGTGCCCGGGACAGGGCGGATCAGCCCCAGCATTTT
CSARDRADQPQHF
>TRBJ2-3|TRBD1|NA|TRBV4-3
TGCGCCAGCAGCCAAACAGGGGAGAGCACAGATACGCAGTATTTT
CASSQTGESTDTQYF
>TRBJ2-7|NA|NA|TRBV20-1
TGCAGTGCTAGAACGCCGTCACAGGTTTCCTACGAGCAGTACTTC
CSARTPSQVSYEQYF
>TRBJ2-4|NA|NA|TRBV2
TGTGCCAGCAGTGTGGCCTTTTTAGCCAAAAACATTCAGTACTTC
CASSVAFLAKNIQYF
>TRBJ1-1|TRBD1|NA|TRBV20-1
TGCAGTGCCCGTGCGACAGGGATAAACACTGAAGCTTTCTTT
CSARATGINTEAFF
>TRBJ1-1|NA|NA|TRBV6-6
TGTGCCAGCAGTTACTCGAACATCAACACTGAAGCTTTCTTT
CASSYSNINTEAFF
>TRBJ1-2|NA|NA|TRBV4-1
TGCGCCAGCAGCCAGGAGGGCAGGGGCCGCTCTGGCTACACCTTC
CASSQEGRGRSGYTF
>TRBJ2-3|TRBD1|NA|TRBV7-8
TGTGCCAGCAGCTCCCTCAGGGGACAGCGCACAGATACGCAGTATTTT
CASSSLRGQRTDTQYF
>TRBJ2-3|NA|NA|TRBV20-1
TGCAGTGCTAAATCGACTAGCACAGATACGCAGTATTTT
CSAKSTSTDTQYF
>TRBJ1-2|NA|NA|TRBV6-2/TRBV6-3
TGTGCCAGCAAACGGACAAGCTACACCTTC
CASKRTSYTF
>TRBJ2-6|TRBD2|NA|TRBV29-1
TGCAGCGTTGTTAGTAGCGGGTTTTCTGGGGCCAACGTCCTGACTTTC
CSVVSSGFSGANVLTF
>TRBJ2-7|NA|few|TRBV12-3/TRBV12-4
TGTGCCAGCAGTCCCCCCGGGTCTTCCCTTTCATACGAGCAGTACTTC
CASSPPGSSLSYEQYF
>TRBJ2-5|TRBD2|NA|TRBV29-1
TGCAGCGTTGAATTTCCGGGACTAGTGGAGACCCAGTACTTC
CSVEFPGLVETQYF
>TRBJ2-7|NA|few|TRBV4-1
TGCGCCAGCAGCCAAGATCGGCTGACCCTCAGCTCCTACGAGCAGTACTTC
CASSQDRLTLSSYEQYF
>TRBJ2-3|NA|few|TRBV12-3/TRBV12-4
TGTGCCAGCATCCCGGGACTTAGCCTCACAGATACGCAGTATTTT
CASIPGLSLTDTQYF
>TRBJ1-1|NA|NA|TRBV7-6
TGTGCCAGCAGCTTAGAAGGGGGTCTCGCCGAAGCTTTCTTT
CASSLEGGLAEAFF
>TRBJ2-7|TRBD2|few|TRBV20-1
TGCAGTGCTATCCCCCCCGGGACTAGCGGGTACGAGCAGTACTTC
CSAIPPGTSGYEQYF
>TRBJ2-1|NA|NA|TRBV7-8
TGTGCCAGCAGCTTAGAGGGGGTGACGGAAGAGACCCAGTTCTTC
CASSLEGVTEETQFF
>TRBJ2-1|TRBD2|few|TRBV4-1
TGCGCCAGCAGCCGACAACCCGGGACTAGCGGGTCCGGGGATGAGCAGTTCTTC
CASSRQPGTSGSGDEQFF
>TRBJ2-3|TRBD2|once|TRBV24-1
TGTGCCACCAGTGATCACTCTAGCGGGTACCGACGGGATACGCAGTATTTT
CATSDHSSGYRRDTQYF
>TRBJ1-5|TRBD1|NA|TRBV6-1
TGTGCCAGCAGTAGAAGACAGGGGGCGATCAATCAGCCCCAGCATTTT
CASSRRQGAINQPQHF
>TRBJ1-6|TRBD1|NA|TRBV5-1
TGCGCCAGCAGCCGCCTCGGGACAGGGGGAATGGATTCACCCCTCCACTTT
CASSRLGTGGMDSPLHF
>TRBJ1-1|NA|NA|TRBV29-1
TGCAGCGTTGGAGGGGTCATGAACACTGAAGCTTTCTTT
CSVGGVMNTEAFF
>TRBJ2-7|NA|once|TRBV25-1
TGTGCCAGCAGTGAATGGGGAGCGACAGCCTACGAGCAGTACTTC
CASSEWGATAYEQYF
>TRBJ2-7|NA|few|TRBV20-1
TGCAGTGCTGATCGGGACCTCAAGGGGACCTACGAGCAGTACTTC
CSADRDLKGTYEQYF
>TRBJ1-2|NA|NA|TRBV11-1
TGTGCCAGCAGCACGGGACGGACTAACTATGGCTACACCTTC
CASSTGRTNYGYTF
>TRBJ2-7|NA|NA|TRBV7-2
TGTGCCAGCAGCTTAGAGCTCGGGACAATGACCTACGAGCAGTACTTC
CASSLELGTMTYEQYF
>TRBJ2-1|TRBD2|NA|TRBV4-3
TGCGCCAGCAGCCAAGGACTAGCGGGAGAGGGCTCCTACAATGAGCAGTTCTTC
CASSQGLAGEGSYNEQFF
>TRBJ1-2|NA|NA|TRBV20-1
TGCAGTGCTAGAGATTCGGGGCTCTATGGCTACACCTTC
CSARDSGLYGYTF
>TRBJ2-3|TRBD1|NA|TRBV4-3
TGCGCCAGCAGCCAAGATCCCGACAGGGGAGTAATAGATACGCAGTATTTT
CASSQDPDRGVIDTQYF
>TRBJ2-5|TRBD1|NA|TRBV20-1
TGCAGTAGTTTAGGGGGACAGACTTTGGCTGAGCAGTACTTC
CSSLGGQTLAEQYF
>TRBJ2-1|TRBD2|NA|TRBV20-1
TGCAGTGCTATTTTGCTAGCGGTATACAATGAGCAGTTCTTC
CSAILLAVYNEQFF
>TRBJ1-1|TRBD1|NA|TRBV12-3/TRBV12-4
TGTGCCAGCAGTCGACAGGGTTCCAGCACTGAAGCTTTCTTT
CASSRQGSSTEAFF
>TRBJ2-1|TRBD2|NA|TRBV20-1
TGCAGTGCTAGAGATCGGCTAGCGGTTGTGGGGCAGTTCTTC
CSARDRLAVVGQFF
>TRBJ1-2|NA|few|TRBV5-4
TGTGCCAGCACCCTGGGGGTAAACTATGGCTACACCTTC
CASTLGVNYGYTF
>TRBJ2-5|NA|NA|TRBV15
TGTGCCACCAGCCGCGAGGCAGAGACCCAGTACTTC
CATSREAETQYF
>TRBJ2-5|NA|NA|TRBV4-3
TGCGCCAGCAGCCAAGATCTCGTGACCCAAGAGACCCAGTACTTC
CASSQDLVTQETQYF
>TRBJ1-1|NA|NA|TRBV7-2
TGTGCCAGCACCACCCCCAGGGGCACTGAAGCTTTCTTT
CASTTPRGTEAFF
>TRBJ1-3|NA|few|TRBV12-3/TRBV12-4
TGTGCCAGCAGTTTGGGTGGAAACACCATATATTTT
CASSLGGNTIYF
>TRBJ2-1|TRBD1|NA|TRBV12-3/TRBV12-4
TGTGCCAGCAGTTCACCGGGACAGGGGACGGCTAAAAATGAGCAGTTCTTC
CASSSPGQGTAKNEQFF
>TRBJ2-3|NA|NA|TRBV7-9
TGTGCCAGCAGCCCGGGGCAAGGGCCGGCGGATACGCAGTATTTT
CASSPGQGPADTQYF
>TRBJ2-7|TRBD2|NA|TRBV20-1
TGCAGTGCTATCAGTCCTAGCGGGATTCCGTACGAGCAGTACTTC
CSAISPSGIPYEQYF
>TRBJ2-5|NA|NA|TRBV20-1
TGCAGTGCTAGAGTGGTTTCGGAGACCCAGTACTTC
CSARVVSETQYF
>TRBJ2-5|NA|NA|TRBV6-1
TGTGCCAGCAAACAATTCGCGGTCCAAGGGACCCAGTACTTC
CASKQFAVQGTQYF
>TRBJ2-3|TRBD2|NA|TRBV7-2
TGTGCCAGCAGCCCTACCGGGGGACTAGCGGGAGTTCCCGATACGCAGTATTTT
CASSPTGGLAGVPDTQYF
>TRBJ2-1|TRBD2|NA|TRBV2
TGTGCCAGCAGTGGACTAGCGGCGGATGAGCAGTTCTTC
CASSGLAADEQFF